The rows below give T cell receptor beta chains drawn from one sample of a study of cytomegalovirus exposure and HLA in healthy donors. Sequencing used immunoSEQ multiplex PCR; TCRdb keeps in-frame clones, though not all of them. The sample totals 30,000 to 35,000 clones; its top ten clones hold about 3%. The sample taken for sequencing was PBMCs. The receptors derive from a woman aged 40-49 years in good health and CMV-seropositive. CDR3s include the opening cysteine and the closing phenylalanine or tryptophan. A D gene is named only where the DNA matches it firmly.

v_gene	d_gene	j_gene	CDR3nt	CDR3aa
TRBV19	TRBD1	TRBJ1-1	TGTGCCACCTTGGACAGGGGACGAACTGAAGCTTTCTTT	CATLDRGRTEAFF
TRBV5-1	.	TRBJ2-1	TGCGCCAGCAGCTTGTTACCAGGGGACGATGAGCAGTTCTTC	CASSLLPGDDEQFF
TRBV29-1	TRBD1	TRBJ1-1	TGCAGCGCCTCAGGGGGTCGCACTGAAGCTTTCTTT	CSASGGRTEAFF
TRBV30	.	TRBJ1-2	TGTGCCTGTATCTTAATCTATGGCTACACCTTC	CACILIYGYTF
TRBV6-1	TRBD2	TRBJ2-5	TGTGCCAGCAGTGAATTAGCGGGAGGGCCCCAAGAGACCCAGTACTTC	CASSELAGGPQETQYF
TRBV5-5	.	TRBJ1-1	TGTGCCAGCAGCTTCAATAGGGGAACCGAAGCTTTCTTT	CASSFNRGTEAFF
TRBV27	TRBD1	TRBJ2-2	TGTGCCAGCAGTCCGGGACAGGGGACCGGGGAGCTGTTTTTT	CASSPGQGTGELFF
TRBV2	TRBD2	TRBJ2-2	TGTGCCAGCAGAGAAGGGACTAGTGATACCGGGGAGCTGTTTTTT	CASREGTSDTGELFF
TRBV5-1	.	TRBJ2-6	TGCGCCAGCAGCTTGGGCGCTGGAGGGCCCAACGTCCTGACTTTC	CASSLGAGGPNVLTF
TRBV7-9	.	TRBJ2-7	TGTGCCAGCAGCCTGGTGGGAGAAGAGCAGTACTTC	CASSLVGEEQYF
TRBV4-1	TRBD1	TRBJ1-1	TGCGCCAGCAGCCAAGGACAGGGGGACACTGAAGCTTTCTTT	CASSQGQGDTEAFF
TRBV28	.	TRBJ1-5	TGTGCCAGCAGTTTGAAGACATGGTACAATCAGCCCCAGCATTTT	CASSLKTWYNQPQHF
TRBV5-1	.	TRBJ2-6	TGCGCCAGCAGCGAGGGTCTTGTGAGGGCCAACGTCCTGACTTTC	CASSEGLVRANVLTF
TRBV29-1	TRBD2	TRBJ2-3	TGCAGCGTTCGGAGCGGGAGGGCCGGGGATACGCAGTATTTT	CSVRSGRAGDTQYF
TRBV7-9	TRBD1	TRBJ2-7	TGTGCCAGCAGCTTTACAGGGGGCGAGCAGTACTTC	CASSFTGGEQYF
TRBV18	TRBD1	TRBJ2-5	TGTGCCAGCTCACCACCGACGACAGGGGGGGAGACCCAGTACTTC	CASSPPTTGGETQYF
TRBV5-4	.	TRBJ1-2	TGTGCCAGCAGATCCACACGGGGGAATGGCTACACCTTC	CASRSTRGNGYTF
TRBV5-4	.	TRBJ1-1	TGTGCCAGCAGCCCAAGGGGGGGTGAAGCTTTCTTT	CASSPRGGEAFF
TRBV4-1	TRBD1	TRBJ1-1	TGCGCCAGCAGTCAAACAGGGGACAGGGACACTGAAGCTTTCTTT	CASSQTGDRDTEAFF
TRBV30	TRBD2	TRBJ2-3	TGTGCCTGGACTAGCGGTACTAGCACAGATACGCAGTATTTT	CAWTSGTSTDTQYF
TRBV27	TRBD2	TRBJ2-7	TGTGCCAGCAGTTTAGGGACTAGCTCCTACGAGCAGTACTTC	CASSLGTSSYEQYF
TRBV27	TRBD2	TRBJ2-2	TGTGCCAGCAGCCCGAAAGCGGGAGGGGACGCGGCCGGGGAGCTGTTTTTT	CASSPKAGGDAAGELFF
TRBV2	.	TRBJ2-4	TGTGCCAGCAGTGATGTTCCTAGCATCCCCATTCAGTACTTC	CASSDVPSIPIQYF
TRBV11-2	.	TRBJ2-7	TGTGCCAGCAGCTTAGTGAAAGGGGGATTCGAGCAGTACTTC	CASSLVKGGFEQYF
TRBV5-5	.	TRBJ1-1	TGTGCCAGCAACGGGAACACTGAAGCTTTCTTT	CASNGNTEAFF
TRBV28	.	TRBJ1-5	TGTGCCAGCAGTTTACAGGGAGGCGATCAGCCCCAGCATTTT	CASSLQGGDQPQHF
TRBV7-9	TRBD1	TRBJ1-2	TGTGCCAGCAGCTGGGGGACAGGTCCGAGGGGCTACACCTTC	CASSWGTGPRGYTF
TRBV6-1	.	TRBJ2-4	TGTGCCAGCTCTGGAGTGGGAGGAGCTGACATTCAGTACTTC	CASSGVGGADIQYF
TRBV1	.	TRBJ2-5	TGCACCAGCAGCCAGGACAGGGGAGCACGGGAGACCCAGTACTTC	CTSSQDRGARETQYF
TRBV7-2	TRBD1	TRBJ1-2	TGTGCCAGCAGCTTAGGGACAGGGGGAGTAGAGGGCTACACCTTC	CASSLGTGGVEGYTF
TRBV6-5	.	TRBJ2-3	TGTGCCAGCAGCCGTATTAGAAGCACAGATACGCAGTATTTT	CASSRIRSTDTQYF
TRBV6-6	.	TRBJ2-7	TGTGCCAGCAGTTATAGTGCAGAACGGGGCGAGCAGTACTTC	CASSYSAERGEQYF
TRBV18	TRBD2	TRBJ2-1	TGTGCCAGCGTTGGGACTAGCGGGAGCCTAGACAATGAGCAGTTCTTC	CASVGTSGSLDNEQFF
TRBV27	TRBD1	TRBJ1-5	TGTGCCAGCAGTCGGGACAGGGACCACGCTCGGAATCAGCCCCAGCATTTT	CASSRDRDHARNQPQHF
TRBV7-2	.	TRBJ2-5	TGTGCCAGCAGCTTAGCAAAAGCTCAAGAGACCCAGTACTTC	CASSLAKAQETQYF
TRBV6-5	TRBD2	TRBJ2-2	TGTGCCAGCACCCGCGGGGGCACCGGGGAGCTGTTTTTT	CASTRGGTGELFF